The TCR beta chain described here comes from a study of blood T cell repertoires in COVID-19. Looking at the study overall: Samples representing acute and convalescent COVID-19 were sourced from the United States, Italy and Spain. Nucleic acid was either cDNA or gDNA, and it came from T cells, B-cell-depleted T cells, or PBMCs.

How the authors handled the data: Nucleated cell number was recorded as an estimate derived from reference gene primer amplification. Clones were read by immunoSEQ multiplex PCR, and TCRdb kept only the in-frame ones, dropping some. Clonal size and the V and J genes are those of that table, whereas D and trimming came from the DNA. This table has roughly 130,000 clones, 84% appearing once. This CDR3 region has 16 residues. The germline CDR1 and CDR2 sequences are SGHAT and FQNNGV. Losses at the gene ends were 3 bases for V and 7 bases for J; bases not matched to a gene: 10. The sample comprised peripheral blood. This clonotype originated in an older woman with acute or convalescent COVID-19. This chain uses TRBV11-2 with TRBJ2-3, with 10 bases identical to TRBD1. In nucleotides, the CDR3 is TGTGCCAGCAGCTTCAACCGGGACAGGGGCCGTCATACGCAGTATTTT. Amino acids: CASSFNRDRGRHTQYF.